This is a list of T cell receptor beta chains from one sample in a study of regulatory T cells in long-lasting Graves disease. One entry per CDR3 protein, called by TCRdb with MiXCR from the multiplex PCR reads. The repertoire consists of 520,000 or so distinct CDR3 sequences, with 12% occurring once and the leading ten covering roughly 8.9%. Separately, the same data were catalogued under a study of T cells in Graves' hyperthyroidism and ophthalmopathy.

Sample: peripheral blood mononuclear cells (PBMCs), taken at new diagnosis, from a patient treated with antithyroid drugs. These receptors were taken from a woman aged 25-40 years with Graves disease. CDR3s include the opening cysteine and the closing phenylalanine or tryptophan. The D gene is left open where the match is weak. Clone size is stated in some rows and not others, as once, few, many or a class when expanded.

J: TRBJ1-2; V: TRBV2; D: NA; size: many; CDR3: CASHARVLGASDYGYTF; DNA: TGTGCCAGCCATGCCAGGGTTCTGGGCGCTTCGGACTATGGCTACACCTTC
J: TRBJ1-2; V: TRBV6-4; D: TRBD1; size: NA; CDR3: CASNFPGTGANGYTF; DNA: TGTGCCAGCAATTTCCCCGGGACAGGGGCTAATGGCTACACCTTC
J: TRBJ1-1; V: TRBV6-1; D: NA; size: few; CDR3: CASTRLKMNTEAFF; DNA: TGTGCCAGCACTCGACTAAAGATGAACACTGAAGCTTTCTTT
J: TRBJ2-7; V: TRBV6-1; D: NA; size: many; CDR3: CASSDHHDPHYEQYF; DNA: TGTGCCAGCAGTGACCATCACGATCCACACTACGAGCAGTACTTC
J: TRBJ2-5; V: TRBV19; D: NA; size: few; CDR3: CASSRDLEETQYF; DNA: TGTGCCAGTAGTCGGGACTTGGAAGAGACCCAGTACTTC
J: TRBJ2-4; V: TRBV28; D: NA; size: many; CDR3: CASSLGQPGAKNIQYF; DNA: TGTGCCAGCAGTTTAGGACAGCCAGGGGCCAAAAACATTCAGTACTTC
J: TRBJ2-7; V: TRBV6-1; D: NA; size: many; CDR3: CASTNLRGGVYEQYF; DNA: TGTGCCAGCACCAACCTACGAGGGGGGGTCTACGAGCAGTACTTC
J: TRBJ2-3; V: TRBV7-3; D: NA; size: few; CDR3: CASSPVPGIDTQYF; DNA: TGTGCCAGCAGCCCAGTCCCGGGGATCGATACGCAGTATTTT
J: TRBJ1-4; V: TRBV5-1; D: NA; size: many; CDR3: CASSLDVGIEKLFF; DNA: TGCGCCAGCAGCTTGGACGTCGGTATTGAAAAACTGTTTTTT
J: TRBJ2-6; V: TRBV6-1; D: TRBD1; size: few; CDR3: CAIPKTGGAEGANVLTF; DNA: TGTGCCATCCCTAAGACAGGGGGCGCGGAGGGGGCCAACGTCCTGACTTTC
J: TRBJ2-2; V: TRBV3-1; D: TRBD2; size: NA; CDR3: CASSFASGRNTGELFF; DNA: TGTGCCAGCAGCTTTGCTAGCGGGCGGAACACCGGGGAGCTGTTTTTT
J: TRBJ1-1; V: TRBV9; D: TRBD1; size: NA; CDR3: CASSVTGTGNTEAFF; DNA: TGTGCCAGCAGCGTAACGGGGACAGGGAACACTGAAGCTTTCTTT
J: TRBJ2-2; V: TRBV7-3; D: TRBD2; size: NA; CDR3: CASSLLASGRMELFF; DNA: TGTGCCAGCAGCTTATTGGCTAGCGGGAGGATGGAGCTGTTTTTT
J: TRBJ2-7; V: TRBV15; D: TRBD1; size: many; CDR3: CATSNTHRTGNEQYF; DNA: TGTGCCACCAGCAATACTCACAGGACAGGGAACGAGCAGTACTTC